This TCR beta chain is drawn from a study of graft-versus-host responses after intestinal transplantation. On the study more broadly: Anti-thymocyte globulin was used for induction in all recipients, who then took tacrolimus and steroids for approximately three years.

Only in-frame clones appear in the TCRdb table, and some are missing; sequencing was by immunoSEQ multiplex PCR. Among 35,000 to 50,000 clones listed, around 96% were seen once. The CDR3 is 18 residues long. The V gene's germline CDR1 is SGHNT and CDR2 YENEEA. V trimming: 7 bases; J trimming: 6 bases; junction bases outside the gene matches: 23. This TCR was recovered from a human patient who received an intestinal transplant, so some T cells may come from the graft donor. The sequencing here drew on PBMCs, taken approximately 340 days after intestinal transplant. The V and J genes are TRBV11-3 and TRBJ1-1, with 7 bases that match TRBD1. CDR3 in amino acids: CASTPPSGGVRGRPEAFF. CDR3 nucleotide sequence: TGTGCCAGCACCCCCCCATCGGGGGGGGTCAGGGGGAGGCCTGAAGCTTTCTTT.